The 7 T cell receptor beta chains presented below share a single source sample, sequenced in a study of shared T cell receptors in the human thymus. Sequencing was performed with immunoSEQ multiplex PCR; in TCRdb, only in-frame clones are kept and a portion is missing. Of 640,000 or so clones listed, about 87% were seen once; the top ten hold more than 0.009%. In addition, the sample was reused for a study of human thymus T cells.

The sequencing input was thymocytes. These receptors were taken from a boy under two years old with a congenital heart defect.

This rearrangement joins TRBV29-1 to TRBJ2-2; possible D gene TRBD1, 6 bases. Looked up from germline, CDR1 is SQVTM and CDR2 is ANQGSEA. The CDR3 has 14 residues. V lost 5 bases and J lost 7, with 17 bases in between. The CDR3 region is CSVHQGHRGGELFF. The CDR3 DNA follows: TGCAGCGTTCACCAGGGACACCGTGGCGGGGAGCTGTTTTTT.

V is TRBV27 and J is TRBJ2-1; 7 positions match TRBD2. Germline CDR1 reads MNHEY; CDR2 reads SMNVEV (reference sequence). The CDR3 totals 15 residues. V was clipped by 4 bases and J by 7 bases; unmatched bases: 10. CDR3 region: CASSSGGRVRNEQFF. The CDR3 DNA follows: TGTGCCAGCAGTTCGGGGGGACGGGTTAGAAATGAGCAGTTCTTC.

The chain's CDR3 is CASSFWRETQETQYF. Written as DNA, the CDR3 is TGTGCCAGCAGCTTTTGGAGAGAAACCCAAGAGACCCAGTACTTC. The chain has TRBV7-8 and TRBJ2-5; D is uncertain. The CDR3 spans 15 residues. Trimming took 3 bases from V and 1 from J, leaving 12 bases between them. Looked up from germline, CDR1 is SGHVS and CDR2 is FQNEAQ.

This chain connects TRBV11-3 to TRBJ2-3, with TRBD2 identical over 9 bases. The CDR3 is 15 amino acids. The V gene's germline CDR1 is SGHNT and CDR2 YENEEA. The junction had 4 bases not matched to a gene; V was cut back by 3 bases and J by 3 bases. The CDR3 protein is CASSFSGSRTDTQYF. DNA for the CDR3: TGTGCCAGCAGCTTTAGCGGGAGTAGGACAGATACGCAGTATTTT. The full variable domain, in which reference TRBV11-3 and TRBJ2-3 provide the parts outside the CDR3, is EAGVVQSPRYKIIEKKQPVAFWCNPISGHNTLYWYLQNLGQGPELLIRYENEEAVDDSQLPKDRFSAERLKGVDSTLKIQPAELGDSAVYLCASSFSGSRTDTQYFGPGTRLTVL.

The CDR3 nucleotides read TGCGCCAGCAGCCCCGGCTCCTACAATGAGCAGTTCTTC. Protein: CASSPGSYNEQFF. This rearrangement joins TRBV5-1 to TRBJ2-1; D uncertain. The CDR3 runs 13 residues. Trimming shortened V by 4 bases and J by 0 bases, and 5 bases separated the two germline ends. Germline assignment: CDR1 SGHRS and CDR2 YFSETQ.

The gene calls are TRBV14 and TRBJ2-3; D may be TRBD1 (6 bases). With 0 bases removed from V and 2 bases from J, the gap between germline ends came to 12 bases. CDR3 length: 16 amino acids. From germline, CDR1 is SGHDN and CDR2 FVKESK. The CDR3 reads CASSQDPDRVTDTQYF. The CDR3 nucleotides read TGTGCCAGCAGCCAAGATCCGGACAGAGTCACAGATACGCAGTATTTT.

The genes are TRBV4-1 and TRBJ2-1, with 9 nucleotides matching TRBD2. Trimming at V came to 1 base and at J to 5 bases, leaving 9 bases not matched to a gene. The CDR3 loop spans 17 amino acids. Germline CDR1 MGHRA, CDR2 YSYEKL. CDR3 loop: CASSQAEGGGAHNEQFF. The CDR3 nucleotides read TGCGCCAGCAGCCAAGCGGAAGGCGGGGGGGCCCACAATGAGCAGTTCTTC.